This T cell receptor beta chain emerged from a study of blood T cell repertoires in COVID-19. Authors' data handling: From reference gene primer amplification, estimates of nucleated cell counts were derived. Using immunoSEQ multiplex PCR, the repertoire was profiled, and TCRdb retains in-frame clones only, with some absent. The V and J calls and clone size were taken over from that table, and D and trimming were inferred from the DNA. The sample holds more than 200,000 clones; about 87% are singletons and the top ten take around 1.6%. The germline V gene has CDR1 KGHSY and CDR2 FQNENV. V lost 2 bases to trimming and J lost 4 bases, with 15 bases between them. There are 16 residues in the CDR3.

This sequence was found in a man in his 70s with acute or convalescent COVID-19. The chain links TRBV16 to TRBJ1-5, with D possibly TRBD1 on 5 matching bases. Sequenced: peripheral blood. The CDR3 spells CASSQGAGLGNQPQHF. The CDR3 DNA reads TGTGCCAGCAGCCAAGGGGCAGGGTTAGGTAATCAGCCCCAGCATTTT.